These 26 T cell receptor beta chains were sequenced from one sample in a study of T-cell reconstitution after alpha-beta-depleted transplantation in children. Researchers prepared the TCRbeta library using unique molecular identifiers, the study reports. TCRdb passed the PCR reads through MiXCR, listing each CDR3 protein once. The sample consists of a few hundred thousand distinct CDR3 sequences, roughly 10% of them appearing once. Sequences were derived from peripheral blood, sampled 180 days after TCRalphabeta/CD19-depleted stem cell transplant. The receptors were sampled from a male patient aged 2-10 years who had a stem cell transplant for chronic granulomatous disease, so the T cells may come from the graft donor.

Note on this clonotype: A read error may explain this, as a much larger clone is one base away. The chain carries TRBV30 and TRBJ2-1, with D unclear. This CDR3 spans 11 amino acids. The germline V gene has CDR1 GTSNPN and CDR2 SVGIG (reference sequence). CDR3 in DNA: TGTCCCTGGAGTGTACTAAATGAGCAGTTCTTC. Its translation: CPWSVLNEQFF.

In this sample, this clonotype turned up many times. This sequence joins TRBV7-9 and TRBJ1-5; D gene unclear. The CDR3 is 13 residues long. V lost 4 bases, J lost 1 base, and 5 bases lay in between. Germline V gives CDR1 SEHNR, CDR2 FQNEAQ (reference sequence). The CDR3 is CASSSGSNQPQHF. In DNA form, the CDR3 reads TGTGCCAGCAGCTCGGGGAGCAATCAGCCCCAGCATTTT.

Many counts were recorded for this clonotype. The J gene is TRBJ2-1, the V gene TRBV7-3; D call uncertain. The V gene's germline CDR1 is SGHTA and CDR2 FQGTGA. There are 14 residues in the CDR3. Trimming stripped 1 base from V and 2 bases from J, with 6 bases between. The CDR3 DNA sequence: TGTGCCAGCAGCTTAAACGGAGCCTACAATGAGCAGTTCTTC. This encodes CASSLNGAYNEQFF. The full variable domain, its missing parts supplied by reference TRBV7-3 and TRBJ2-1, is GAGVSQTPSNKVTEKGKYVELRCDPISGHTALYWYRQSLGQGPEFLIYFQGTGAADDSGLPNDRFFAVRPEGSVSTLKIQRTERGDSAVYLCASSLNGAYNEQFFGPGTRLTVL.

This clonotype was observed at least ten times. The chain joins TRBV12-3 or TRBV12-4 to TRBJ1-6; TRBD1 is a possible D gene (5 bases). The CDR3 loop spans 14 amino acids. V dropped 3 bases and J dropped 10 bases, with 13 bases sitting between them. This CDR3 reads CASSFQGGGSPLHF. CDR3 bases: TGTGCCAGCAGTTTCCAGGGAGGTGGCTCACCCCTCCACTTT.

The rearrangement joins TRBV12-3 or TRBV12-4 to TRBJ1-6; 7 nucleotides align to TRBD1. V trimming: 5 bases; J trimming: 10 bases; junction bases outside the gene matches: 5. The CDR3 totals 13 residues. The CDR3 DNA follows: TGTGCCAGCAGTCAGGGACAGCACTCACCCCTCCACTTT. This sequence encodes CASSQGQHSPLHF.

This clonotype appeared a few times. This rearrangement joins TRBV7-9 to TRBJ1-6; D uncertain. Germline values: CDR1 SEHNR, CDR2 FQNEAQ (reference sequence). The length of the CDR3 is 14 residues. Trimming shortened V by 5 bases and J by 4 bases, and 9 bases separated the two germline ends. The CDR3 is CASSLDGYNSPLHF. The CDR3 DNA sequence: TGTGCCAGCAGCCTGGACGGATATAATTCACCCCTCCACTTT.

This clonotype was seen at least ten times. The chain joins TRBV28 to TRBJ1-5, with TRBD1 identical over 11 bases. V shed 5 bases, J shed 5 bases, and the junction held 5 bases outside the gene matches. Germline V lookup: CDR1 MDHEN, CDR2 SYDVKM. This CDR3 comprises 15 residues. CDR3: CASSRSGQGDQPQHF. CDR3 sequence (DNA): TGTGCCAGCAGTAGATCGGGACAGGGGGATCAGCCCCAGCATTTT.

At least ten counts were recorded for this clonotype. The rearrangement links TRBV27 to TRBJ1-4; TRBD1 aligns across 11 bases. There are 17 residues in the CDR3. Germline CDR1 reads MNHEY; CDR2 reads SMNVEV (reference sequence). Germline trimming cut 2 bases from V and 5 bases from J; bases unmatched to any gene: 7. CDR3 loop: CASSLRGTGGGNEKLFF. In nucleotides, the CDR3 is TGTGCCAGCAGTTTACGCGGGACAGGGGGAGGAAATGAAAAACTGTTTTTT.

This clonotype was seen at least ten times. The chain employs TRBV9 and TRBJ2-7, with D perhaps assigned TRBD1 or TRBD2 (5 bases each). The CDR3 consists of 14 residues. Germline CDR1 and CDR2: SGDLS and YYNGEE. V was cut by 0 bases and J by 0 bases, with 7 bases left in between. CDR3 in DNA: TGTGCCAGCAGCGTAGGGGGGTTCTCCTACGAGCAGTACTTC. This codes for CASSVGGFSYEQYF.

The sample holds many counts of this clonotype. V is TRBV20-1 and J is TRBJ1-6; 11 nucleotides align to TRBD1. The germline V gene has CDR1 DFQATT and CDR2 SNEGSKA (reference sequence). Trimming cost V 3 bases and J 9 bases; bases outside gene matches: 16. CDR3 size: 18 residues. CDR3 amino acids: CSARGGQGALSMGSPLHF. The CDR3 DNA sequence: TGCAGTGCTAGGGGAGGACAGGGGGCCCTTTCTATGGGTTCACCCCTCCACTTT.

Ten or more counts support this clonotype. The rearrangement links TRBV6-5 to TRBJ1-5; D ambiguous. The V and J ends lost 2 bases and 7 bases respectively, with 6 bases between them. The CDR3 extends over 12 amino acids. Per germline, CDR1 MNHEY and CDR2 SVGAGI. The CDR3 DNA is TGTGCCAGCAGTTACGGTGGGCAGCCCCAGCATTTT. This gives the protein CASSYGGQPQHF.

The table lists this clonotype with many counts. The CDR3 nucleotides read TGCAGCGTTGGGAGGACAGGGGGGTACGAGCAGTACTTC. It codes for CSVGRTGGYEQYF. J is TRBJ2-7 and V is TRBV29-1; 10 nucleotides agree with TRBD1. V lost 4 bases, J lost 4 bases, and 4 bases stayed unmatched. The CDR3 covers 13 residues. The germline gives CDR1 SQVTM, CDR2 ANQGSEA.

This clonotype has ten or more counts. This rearrangement joins TRBV5-6 to TRBJ2-1; 7 bases are shared with TRBD1. This CDR3 region has 14 residues. Germline lookup yields CDR1 SGHDT and CDR2 YYEEEE. The ends lost 2 bases at V and 7 bases at J; junction bases unmatched: 6. The DNA of the CDR3 is TGTGCCAGCAGCTTACAGGGGTTGGGGAATGAGCAGTTCTTC. Its translation: CASSLQGLGNEQFF.

CDR3 sequence (DNA): TGTGCCAGCTCACCACCGCGGACTAGCGGGACCTCCTACGAGCAGTACTTC. It is translated as CASSPPRTSGTSYEQYF. This rearrangement joins TRBV18 to TRBJ2-7, with 12 bases matching TRBD2. With 0 bases clipped from V and 0 bases from J, the junction kept 3 bases outside the gene matches. Germline values: CDR1 KGHSH, CDR2 LQKENI. The CDR3 runs to 17 residues. Variable domain in full (rest from reference TRBV18 and TRBJ2-7): NAGVMQNPRHLVRRRGQEARLRCSPMKGHSHVYWYRQLPEEGLKFMVYLQKENIIDESGMPKERFSAEFPKEGPSILRIQQVVRGDSAAYFCASSPPRTSGTSYEQYFGPGTRLTVT.

The J gene is TRBJ2-1, the V gene TRBV12-3 or TRBV12-4; no clear D gene. The V gene lost 5 bases and the J gene lost 6 bases, with 14 bases spanning the gap. This CDR3 has 14 amino acids. The CDR3 DNA follows: TGTGCCAGCAGTCCTGGGTACGGATTCAATGAGCAGTTCTTC. Residues: CASSPGYGFNEQFF.

This clonotype has a count of ten or more. V is TRBV6-2 or TRBV6-3 and J is TRBJ1-1; D possibly corresponds to TRBD1 (6 bases). Germline V CDR1 and CDR2: MNHEY, SVGEGT. This CDR3 spans 16 amino acids. Trimming took 5 bases from V and 3 from J, leaving 19 bases between them. The CDR3 DNA is TGTGCCAGCAGTCAACAGGGTTTGGGGATTTACACTGAAGCTTTCTTT. Encoded protein: CASSQQGLGIYTEAFF.

About this clonotype: One base away lies a much larger clone, so this may be a sequencing read error. Since no conserved phenylalanine or tryptophan closes the CDR3, a read error is the likely cause. The CDR3 bases are TGCAGTGCTAGAAGGGGGGCAAATAATGAAAAACTGTTTTCT. This gives the protein CSARRGANNEKLFS. The rearrangement joins TRBV20-1 to TRBJ1-4; D might be TRBD1 (6 bases). CDR3 length: 14 amino acids. Germline V gene lookup returns CDR1 DFQATT and CDR2 SNEGSKA (reference sequence). Trimming cost V 2 bases and J 4 bases, with 11 bases left between them.

In its sample, this clonotype was seen many times. The chain joins TRBV20-1 to TRBJ2-2; TRBD2 might be the D (6 bases). Looked up from germline, CDR1 is DFQATT and CDR2 is SNEGSKA (reference sequence). This CDR3 has 16 residues. Trimming removed 3 bases at V and 0 bases at J, with 14 bases between. In DNA, the CDR3 is TGCAGTGCTAGTCGGGGGTCCCAGGCGAACACCGGGGAGCTGTTTTTT. Protein: CSASRGSQANTGELFF.

This clonotype was counted ten times or more. The genes are TRBV27 and TRBJ2-1; a weak D match, TRBD2 (6 bases). The CDR3 runs to 13 residues. Per germline, CDR1 MNHEY and CDR2 SMNVEV (reference sequence). V was clipped by 2 bases and J by 8 bases, with 10 bases between them. Here the CDR3 reads CASSLPSGDEQFF. The DNA of the CDR3 is TGTGCCAGCAGTTTACCCTCGGGGGATGAGCAGTTCTTC.

Of note for this clonotype: One base away lies a much larger clone, so this may be a sequencing read error. The chain joins TRBV29-1 to TRBJ2-7; TRBD1 matches at 10 bases. With 8 bases clipped from V and 2 bases from J, the junction kept 9 bases outside the gene matches. CDR3 length: 14 amino acids. Germline V gives CDR1 SQVTM, CDR2 ANQGSEA. Here the CDR3 DNA reads TGCAGCTGCGCTCGGGGACAGGGGACCTACGAGCAGTACTTC. It codes for CSCARGQGTYEQYF.

There are many counts of this clonotype. The chain is built from TRBV28 and TRBJ2-1, with D possibly being TRBD2 (5 bases). Germline CDR1 MDHEN, CDR2 SYDVKM. The length of the CDR3 is 18 residues. V was shortened by 5 bases and J by 0 bases, with 20 bases between the two germline ends. The CDR3 DNA follows: TGTGCCAGCAGTCCTCGTCCGTTTAGCGCAAACTCCTACAATGAGCAGTTCTTC. Translation gives CASSPRPFSANSYNEQFF.

The sample holds many counts of this clonotype. The chain recombines TRBV7-8 with TRBJ2-1; no clear D gene. The CDR3 loop spans 18 amino acids. Germline CDR1 and CDR2: SGHVS and FQNEAQ. V lost 1 base and J lost 0, with 16 bases in between. The CDR3 nucleotides read TGTGCCAGCAGCTTAGTCCACGGCCCGACGAGCTCCTACAATGAGCAGTTCTTC. Translation: CASSLVHGPTSSYNEQFF.

This clonotype has ten or more counts. The CDR3 DNA sequence: TGCAGTGCTAGAAAGTCAGGGGGTCGCAATCAGCCCCAGCATTTT. Protein: CSARKSGGRNQPQHF. The chain recombines TRBV20-1 with TRBJ1-5; 7 nucleotides line up with TRBD1. V lost 2 bases and J lost 2; bases outside the gene matches: 6. Germline V gene data show CDR1 as DFQATT and CDR2 as SNEGSKA (reference sequence). This CDR3 region has 15 residues.

This clonotype was found many times. The chain couples TRBV7-9 to TRBJ2-3, with D perhaps matching TRBD1 or TRBD2 (5 bases each). Germline assignment: CDR1 SEHNR and CDR2 FQNEAQ (reference sequence). Trimming took off 10 bases at V and 2 bases at J, with 16 bases between the two ends. CDR3 size: 14 residues. CDR3 bases: TGTGCCATCACCTGGTCGGGGACCACAGATACGCAGTATTTT. It is translated as CAITWSGTTDTQYF.

In this sample, this clonotype turned up many times. The chain links TRBV20-1 to TRBJ2-3, with D perhaps TRBD2 (5 bases). The CDR3 has 11 residues. Germline CDR1 and CDR2: DFQATT and SNEGSKA (reference sequence). Trimming removed 5 bases at V and 8 bases at J, with 11 bases between. The CDR3: CSAPLVSTQYF. In DNA form, the CDR3 reads TGCAGTGCTCCACTAGTGAGTACGCAGTATTTT.

J is TRBJ2-5 and V is TRBV7-2, with D uncertain. The CDR3 covers 13 residues. Trimming pared 6 bases from V and 4 bases from J, leaving 12 bases between. The germline V gene has CDR1 SGHTA and CDR2 FQGNSA. CDR3 protein: CASRKAKGETQYF. CDR3 in DNA: TGTGCCAGCAGGAAAGCTAAGGGAGAGACCCAGTACTTC.